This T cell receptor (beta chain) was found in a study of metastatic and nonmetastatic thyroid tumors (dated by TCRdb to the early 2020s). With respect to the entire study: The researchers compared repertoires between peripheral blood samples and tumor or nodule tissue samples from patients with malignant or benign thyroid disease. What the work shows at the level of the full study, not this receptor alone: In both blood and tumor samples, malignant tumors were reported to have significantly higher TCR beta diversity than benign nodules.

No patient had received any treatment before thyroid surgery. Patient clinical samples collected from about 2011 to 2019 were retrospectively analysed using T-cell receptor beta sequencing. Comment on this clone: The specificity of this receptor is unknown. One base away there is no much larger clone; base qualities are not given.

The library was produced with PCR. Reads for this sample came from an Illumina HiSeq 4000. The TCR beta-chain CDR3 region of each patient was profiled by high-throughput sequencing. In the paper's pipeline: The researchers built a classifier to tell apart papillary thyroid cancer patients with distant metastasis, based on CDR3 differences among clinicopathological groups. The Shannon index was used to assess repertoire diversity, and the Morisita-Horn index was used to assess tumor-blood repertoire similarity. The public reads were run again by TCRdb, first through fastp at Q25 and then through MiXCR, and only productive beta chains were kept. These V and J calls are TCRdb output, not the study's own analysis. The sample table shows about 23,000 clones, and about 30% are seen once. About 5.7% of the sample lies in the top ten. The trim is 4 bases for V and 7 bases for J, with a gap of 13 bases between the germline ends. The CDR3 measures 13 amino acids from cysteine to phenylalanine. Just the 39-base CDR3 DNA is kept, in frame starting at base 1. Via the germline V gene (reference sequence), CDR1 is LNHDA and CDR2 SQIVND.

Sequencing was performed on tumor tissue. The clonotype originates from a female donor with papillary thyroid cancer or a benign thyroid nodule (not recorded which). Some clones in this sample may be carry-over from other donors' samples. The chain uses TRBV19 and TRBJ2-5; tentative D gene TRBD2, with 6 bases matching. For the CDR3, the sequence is CASSTGTSGTQYF. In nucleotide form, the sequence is TGTGCCAGTAGTACCGGGACTTCGGGGACCCAGTACTTC.